These 8 T cell receptor beta chains were sequenced from one sample in a study of shared clonotypes between healthy human individuals. TCRdb's copy holds only in-frame clones and misses some; the assay was immunoSEQ multiplex PCR. The table lists more than 850,000 clones, 75% to 80% of them singletons. Material for sequencing was memory CD4+ T cells from PBMCs. Noted subset: CD45RA-negative fraction. These receptors came from a young man in good health. Some clones in this sample may be carry-over from other donors' samples.

This clone came up once. The chain couples TRBV5-8 to TRBJ1-4; 8 bases are a match to TRBD1. V lost 4 bases, J lost 7 bases, and 12 bases stayed unmatched. Germline V gene sequence: CDR1 SGHTS, CDR2 YDEGEE. The CDR3 extends over 16 amino acids. The CDR3 here is CASSPGQGIRSEKLFF. The CDR3 DNA is TGTGCCAGCAGCCCCGGACAGGGTATCAGGTCTGAAAAACTGTTTTTT.

This chain joins TRBV28 and TRBJ1-4; a weak D match, TRBD1 (5 bases). Trimming stripped 6 bases from V and 0 bases from J, with 11 bases between. The CDR3 is 15 amino acids. Germline V gives CDR1 MDHEN, CDR2 SYDVKM. The chain's CDR3 is CASSHKGATNEKLFF. In nucleotides, the CDR3 is TGTGCCAGCAGCCATAAAGGGGCAACTAATGAAAAACTGTTTTTT.

The chain recombines TRBV7-9 with TRBJ1-4; no definite D call. The V gene lost 6 bases and the J gene lost 0 bases, with 8 bases spanning the gap. The CDR3 runs 14 residues. Germline V gene sequence: CDR1 SEHNR, CDR2 FQNEAQ (reference sequence). In DNA form, the CDR3 reads TGTGCCAGCAGGTTGCTTGCAACTAATGAAAAACTGTTTTTT. It translates to CASRLLATNEKLFF.

V and J are TRBV9 and TRBJ1-2; perhaps TRBD1 as D (5 bases). Germline V CDR1 and CDR2: SGDLS, YYNGEE. This CDR3 has 16 amino acids. V lost 3 bases to trimming and J lost 3 bases, with 18 bases between them. CDR3 residues: CASSGNPGRGDYGYTF. The CDR3 DNA sequence: TGTGCCAGCAGCGGAAACCCAGGGAGGGGAGACTATGGCTACACCTTC.

The gene calls are TRBV4-1 and TRBJ1-1; no clear D gene. The germline V gene has CDR1 MGHRA and CDR2 YSYEKL. The CDR3 spans 15 residues. V gave up 8 bases and J gave up 0 bases, with 16 bases separating them. CDR3 sequence (DNA): TGCGCCAGCCAGGACGCATTTCTCATGAACACTGAAGCTTTCTTT. Encoded protein: CASQDAFLMNTEAFF.

The CDR3 loop is CASSLQPQGDNEKLFF. The DNA of the CDR3 is TGCGCCAGCAGCTTACAGCCTCAGGGGGATAATGAAAAACTGTTTTTT. The chain uses TRBV5-1 and TRBJ1-4, with 7 bases aligning to TRBD1. V trimming: 2 bases; J trimming: 4 bases; junction bases outside the gene matches: 8. Germline values: CDR1 SGHRS, CDR2 YFSETQ. The CDR3 runs 16 residues.

The chain recombines TRBV28 with TRBJ2-7, with 10 bases lining up with TRBD1. V gave up 6 bases and J gave up 2 bases; unmatched junction bases: 4. Germline V lookup: CDR1 MDHEN, CDR2 SYDVKM. CDR3 length: 14 amino acids. DNA of the CDR3: TGTGCCAGCAGAAAGACAGGGGGCGCCTACGAGCAGTACTTC. Its translation is CASRKTGGAYEQYF.

This clone was observed once. V usage is TRBV27 and J usage is TRBJ2-7; D might be TRBD2 (5 bases). The ends were cut back, 2 bases at V and 0 bases at J, with 5 bases in the middle. The CDR3 is 13 amino acids. From germline, CDR1 is MNHEY and CDR2 SMNVEV (reference sequence). CDR3 DNA sequence: TGTGCCAGCAGTTTAGACTACTCCTACGAGCAGTACTTC. It is translated as CASSLDYSYEQYF.